This TCR beta chain emerged from a study of PD-1 blockade in classical Hodgkin lymphoma. Study results and limitations: Sources of repertoire differences remain undefined, possibly disease activity or prior therapy. Significantly greater TCR diversity emerged by C4D1 in CD4+ cells but not CD8+ cells.

The time point denotes: cycle 4 day 1 (C4D1), after less than 7 weeks of nivolumab. Every patient relapsed after autologous stem cell transplantation, and brentuximab vedotin exposure varied. From thawed PBMCs, CD8+ T cells were isolated by magnetic negative selection. Patients reached a best response of complete response, partial response or progressive disease. The repertoire was sequenced with immunoSEQ multiplex PCR; TCRdb's copy has only in-frame clones and lacks some. The top ten clones hold 18% of a sample with fewer than 15,000 clones, roughly nine tenths of them seen once. With respect to this clone: Its specificity is unknown.

The CDR3 extends over 15 amino acids. Trimming removed 5 bases from V and 9 bases from J, with 20 bases in between. CDR1 is MNHEY, CDR2 SMNVEV, per germline (reference sequence). This sequence originates from a human donor with classical Hodgkin lymphoma. The source material was CD8+ T cells from blood, sampled before the fourth cycle of nivolumab. The gene calls are TRBV27 and TRBJ1-5; maybe TRBD1 (6 bases). In nucleotides, the CDR3 is TGTGCCAGCAGTCCCGCCCCGACAGGTGAAGGGCCCCAGCATTTT. Residues: CASSPAPTGEGPQHF.